This TCR beta chain was sequenced during a study of identical twins. In TCRdb, the 5' RACE reads were re-called with MiXCR into one record per CDR3 protein. The sample lists 250,000 to 350,000 distinct CDR3 sequences, 8% to 9.5% occurring once. This clonotype was counted a few times. Germline V gene lookup returns CDR1 DFQATT and CDR2 SNEGSKA (reference sequence). The germline V and J ends were trimmed by 3 bases and 4 bases, with 10 bases remaining between them. CDR3 length: 13 amino acids. These data also formed part of another study, on yellow fever vaccine responses in identical twins.

Input material: CD8+ T cells sorted from blood. The sequence was obtained from a woman under 30 in good health. The chain combines TRBV20-1 with TRBJ2-1, with D possibly TRBD2 on 7 matching bases. For the CDR3, the DNA is TGCAGTGCTAGTCGGGGGGCTTACAATGAGCAGTTCTTC. Amino acids: CSASRGAYNEQFF.